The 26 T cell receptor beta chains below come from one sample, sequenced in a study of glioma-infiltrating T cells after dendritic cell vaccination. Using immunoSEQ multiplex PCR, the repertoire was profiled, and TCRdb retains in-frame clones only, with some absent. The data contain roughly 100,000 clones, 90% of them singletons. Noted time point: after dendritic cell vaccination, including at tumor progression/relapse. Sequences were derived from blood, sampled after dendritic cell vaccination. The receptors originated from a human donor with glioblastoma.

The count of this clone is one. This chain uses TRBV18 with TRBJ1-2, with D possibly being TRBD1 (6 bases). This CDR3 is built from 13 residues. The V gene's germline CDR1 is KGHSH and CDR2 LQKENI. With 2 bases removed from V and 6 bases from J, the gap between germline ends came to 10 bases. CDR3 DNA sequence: TGTGCCAGCTCACCAGTACAGGGAGATGGCTACACCTTC. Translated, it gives CASSPVQGDGYTF.

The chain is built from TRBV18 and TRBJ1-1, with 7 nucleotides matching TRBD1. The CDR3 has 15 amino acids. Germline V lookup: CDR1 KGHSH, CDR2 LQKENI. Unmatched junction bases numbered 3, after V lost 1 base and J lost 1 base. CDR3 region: CASSPLGTENTEAFF. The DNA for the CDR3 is TGTGCCAGCTCACCACTCGGGACAGAGAACACTGAAGCTTTCTTT.

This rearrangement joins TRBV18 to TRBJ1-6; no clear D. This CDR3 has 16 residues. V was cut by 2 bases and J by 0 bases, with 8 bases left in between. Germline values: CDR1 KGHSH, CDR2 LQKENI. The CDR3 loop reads CASSPSRSSYNSPLHF. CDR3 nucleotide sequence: TGTGCCAGCTCACCATCGAGGAGCTCCTATAATTCACCCCTCCACTTT.

The CDR3 DNA follows: TGTGCCAGCAGCTTAGTCCCCCCCGGCGGGATAAAACACGAGCAGTACTTC. Protein sequence: CASSLVPPGGIKHEQYF. The chain is built from TRBV11-3 and TRBJ2-7, with D maybe TRBD2 (6 bases). The V end lost 1 base, the J end lost 5 bases, and 21 bases lay between the germline ends. CDR3 length: 17 amino acids. CDR1 SGHNT and CDR2 YENEEA come from the germline V gene.

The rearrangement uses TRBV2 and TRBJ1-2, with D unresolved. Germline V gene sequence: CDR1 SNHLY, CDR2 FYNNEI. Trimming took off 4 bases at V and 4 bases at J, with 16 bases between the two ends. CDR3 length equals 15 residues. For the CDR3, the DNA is TGTGCCAGCAGTGTAGTTAAAGCCGTACTCTATGGCTACACCTTC. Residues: CASSVVKAVLYGYTF.

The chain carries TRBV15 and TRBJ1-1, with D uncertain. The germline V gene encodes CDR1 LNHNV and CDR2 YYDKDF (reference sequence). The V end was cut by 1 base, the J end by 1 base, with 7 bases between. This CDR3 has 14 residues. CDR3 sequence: CATSRVAGNTEAFF. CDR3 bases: TGTGCCACCAGCAGAGTGGCAGGGAACACTGAAGCTTTCTTT.

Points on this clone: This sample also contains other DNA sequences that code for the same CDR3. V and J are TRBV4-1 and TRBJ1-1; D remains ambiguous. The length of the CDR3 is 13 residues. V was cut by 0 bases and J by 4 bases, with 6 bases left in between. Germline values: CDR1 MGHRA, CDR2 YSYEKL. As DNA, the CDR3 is TGCGCCAGCAGCCAAGATCGGGGCACTGAAGCTTTCTTT. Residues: CASSQDRGTEAFF.

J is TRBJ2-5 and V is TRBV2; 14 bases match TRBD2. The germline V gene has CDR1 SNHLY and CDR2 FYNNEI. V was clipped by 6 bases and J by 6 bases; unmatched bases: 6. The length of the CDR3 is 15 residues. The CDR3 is CASSPGTSGRQTQYF. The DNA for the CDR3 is TGTGCCAGCAGCCCCGGGACTAGCGGGAGACAGACCCAGTACTTC.

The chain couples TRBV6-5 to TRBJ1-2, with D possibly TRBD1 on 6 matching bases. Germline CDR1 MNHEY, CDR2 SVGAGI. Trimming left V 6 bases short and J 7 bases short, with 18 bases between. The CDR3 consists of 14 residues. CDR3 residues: CASSASGGLGGYTF. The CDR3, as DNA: TGTGCCAGCAGCGCCTCGGGGGGGCTCGGTGGCTACACCTTC.

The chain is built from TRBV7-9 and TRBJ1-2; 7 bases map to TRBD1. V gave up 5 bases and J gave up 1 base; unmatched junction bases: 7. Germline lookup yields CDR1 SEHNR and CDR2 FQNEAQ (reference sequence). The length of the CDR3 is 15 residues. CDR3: CASSLDRRLNYGYTF. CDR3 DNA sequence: TGTGCCAGCAGCCTGGACAGGCGACTTAACTATGGCTACACCTTC.

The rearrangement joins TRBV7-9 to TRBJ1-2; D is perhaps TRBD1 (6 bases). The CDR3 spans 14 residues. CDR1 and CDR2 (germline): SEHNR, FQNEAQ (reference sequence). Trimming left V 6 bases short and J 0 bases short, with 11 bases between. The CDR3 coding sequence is TGTGCCAGCAGTTCAGGGGTAGCTAACTATGGCTACACCTTC. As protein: CASSSGVANYGYTF.

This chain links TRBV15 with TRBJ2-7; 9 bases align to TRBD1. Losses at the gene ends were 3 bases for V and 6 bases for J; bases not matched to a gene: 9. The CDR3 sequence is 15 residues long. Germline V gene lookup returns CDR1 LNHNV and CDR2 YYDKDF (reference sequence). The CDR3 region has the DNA TGTGCCACCAGCAGCCAAAGGACAGGGGCGGGCGAGCAGTACTTC. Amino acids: CATSSQRTGAGEQYF.

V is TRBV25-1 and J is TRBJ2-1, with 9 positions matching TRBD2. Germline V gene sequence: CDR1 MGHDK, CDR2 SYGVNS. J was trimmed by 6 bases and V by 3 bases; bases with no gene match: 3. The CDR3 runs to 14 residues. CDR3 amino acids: CASSEGLAPNEQFF. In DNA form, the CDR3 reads TGTGCCAGCAGTGAGGGACTAGCACCCAATGAGCAGTTCTTC.

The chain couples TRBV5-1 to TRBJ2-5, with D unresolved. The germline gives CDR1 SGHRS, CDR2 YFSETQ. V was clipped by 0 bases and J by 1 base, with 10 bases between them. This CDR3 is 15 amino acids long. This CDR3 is CASSLGSTAQETQYF. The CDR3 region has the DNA TGCGCCAGCAGCTTGGGGTCTACTGCCCAAGAGACCCAGTACTTC.

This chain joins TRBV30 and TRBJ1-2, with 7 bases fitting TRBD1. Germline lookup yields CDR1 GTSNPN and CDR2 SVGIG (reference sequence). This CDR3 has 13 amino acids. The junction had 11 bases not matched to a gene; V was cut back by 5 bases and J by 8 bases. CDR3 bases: TGTGCCTGGGAGATGGGACAGTTAGACGGCTACACCTTC. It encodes CAWEMGQLDGYTF.

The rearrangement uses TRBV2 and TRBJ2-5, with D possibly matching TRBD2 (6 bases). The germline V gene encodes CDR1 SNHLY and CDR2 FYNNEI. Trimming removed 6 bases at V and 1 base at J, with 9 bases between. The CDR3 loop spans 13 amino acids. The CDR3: CASREGRQETQYF. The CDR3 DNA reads TGTGCCAGCAGGGAGGGACGCCAAGAGACCCAGTACTTC. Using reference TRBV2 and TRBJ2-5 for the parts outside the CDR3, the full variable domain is EPEVTQTPSHQVTQMGQEVILRCVPISNHLYFYWYRQILGQKVEFLVSFYNNEISEKSEIFDDQFSVERPDGSNFTLKIRSTKLEDSAMYFCASREGRQETQYFGPGTRLLVL.

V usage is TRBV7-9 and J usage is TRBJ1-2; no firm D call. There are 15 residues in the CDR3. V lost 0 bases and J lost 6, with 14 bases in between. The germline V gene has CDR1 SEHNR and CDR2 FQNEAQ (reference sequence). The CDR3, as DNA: TGTGCCAGCAGCTTAGCGGGTATTAGCGGCAATGGCTACACCTTC. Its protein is CASSLAGISGNGYTF.

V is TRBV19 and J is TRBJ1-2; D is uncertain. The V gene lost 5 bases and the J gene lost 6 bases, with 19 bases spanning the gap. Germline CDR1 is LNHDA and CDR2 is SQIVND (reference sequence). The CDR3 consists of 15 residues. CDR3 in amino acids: CASSPGGMPGNGYTF. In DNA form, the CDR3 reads TGTGCCAGTAGTCCCGGAGGCATGCCGGGAAATGGCTACACCTTC.

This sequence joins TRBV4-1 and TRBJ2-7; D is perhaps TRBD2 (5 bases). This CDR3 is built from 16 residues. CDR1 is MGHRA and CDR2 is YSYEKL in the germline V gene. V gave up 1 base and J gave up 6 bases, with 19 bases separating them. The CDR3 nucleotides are TGCGCCAGCAGCCAAGTGGCGGGTTTGGGAATCTCCGAGCAGTACTTC. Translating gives CASSQVAGLGISEQYF.

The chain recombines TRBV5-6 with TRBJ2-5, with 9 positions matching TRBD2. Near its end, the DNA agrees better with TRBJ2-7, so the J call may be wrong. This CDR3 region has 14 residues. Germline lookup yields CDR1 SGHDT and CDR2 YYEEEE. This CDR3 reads CASSQTSGRDEQYF. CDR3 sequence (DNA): TGTGCCAGCAGCCAGACTAGCGGACGGGACGAGCAGTACTTC.

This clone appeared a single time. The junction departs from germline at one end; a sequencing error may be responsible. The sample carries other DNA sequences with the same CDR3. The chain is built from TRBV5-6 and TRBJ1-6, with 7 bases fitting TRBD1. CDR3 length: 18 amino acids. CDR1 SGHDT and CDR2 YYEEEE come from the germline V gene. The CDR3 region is CASSPGPTGKSYNSPLHF. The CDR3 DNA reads TGTGCCAGCAGCCCGGGTCCGACAGGGAAATCCTATAATTCCCCCCTCCACTTT.

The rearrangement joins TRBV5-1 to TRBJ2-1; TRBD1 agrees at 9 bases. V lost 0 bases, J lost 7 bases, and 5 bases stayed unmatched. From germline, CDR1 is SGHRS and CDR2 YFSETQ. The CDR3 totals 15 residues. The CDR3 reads CASSLEQGARNEQFF. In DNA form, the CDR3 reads TGCGCCAGCAGCTTGGAACAGGGGGCTAGGAATGAGCAGTTCTTC.

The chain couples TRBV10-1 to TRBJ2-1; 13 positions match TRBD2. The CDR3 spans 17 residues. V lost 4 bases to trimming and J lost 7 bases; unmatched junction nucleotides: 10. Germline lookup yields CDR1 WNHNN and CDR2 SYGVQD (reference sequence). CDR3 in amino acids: CASSGTTSGGTLNEQFF. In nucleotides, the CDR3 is TGCGCCAGCAGTGGAACGACTAGCGGGGGGACTTTGAATGAGCAGTTCTTC.

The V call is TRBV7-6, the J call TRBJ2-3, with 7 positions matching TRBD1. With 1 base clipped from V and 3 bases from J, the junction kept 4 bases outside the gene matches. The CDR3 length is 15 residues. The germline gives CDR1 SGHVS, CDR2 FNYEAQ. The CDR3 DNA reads TGTGCCAGCAGCTTAGGCACAGGGGCAACAGATACGCAGTATTTT. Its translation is CASSLGTGATDTQYF.

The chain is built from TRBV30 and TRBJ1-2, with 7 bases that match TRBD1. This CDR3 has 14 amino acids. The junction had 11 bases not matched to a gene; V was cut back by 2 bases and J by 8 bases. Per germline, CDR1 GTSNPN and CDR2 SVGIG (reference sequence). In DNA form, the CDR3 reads TGTGCCTGGAGTCACGAAGGGGGCGAAGTGGGCTACACCTTC. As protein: CAWSHEGGEVGYTF.

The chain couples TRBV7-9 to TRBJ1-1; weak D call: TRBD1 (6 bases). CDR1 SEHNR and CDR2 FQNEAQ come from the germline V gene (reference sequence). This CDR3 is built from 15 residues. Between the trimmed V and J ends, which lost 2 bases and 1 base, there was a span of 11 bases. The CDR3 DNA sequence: TGTGCCAGCAGCTTACGGACAGCCAGGAACACTGAAGCTTTCTTT. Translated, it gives CASSLRTARNTEAFF.